One sample yielded the 18 T cell receptor beta chains listed below, sequenced in a study of cytomegalovirus exposure and HLA in healthy donors. 13 Jbeta primers and 60 Vbeta primers were used for the PCR. The repertoire was sequenced with immunoSEQ multiplex PCR; TCRdb's copy has only in-frame clones and lacks some. This table has 120,000 or so clones, around three quarters appearing once. Sequencing was performed on PBMCs. The receptors stem from a man aged 18 to 29 in good health and CMV-seropositive.

This clone came up once. This chain joins TRBV5-1 and TRBJ1-1, with a tentative D call TRBD1 (6 bases). The CDR3 is 13 amino acids. Germline V gene sequence: CDR1 SGHRS, CDR2 YFSETQ. V was cut by 4 bases and J by 3 bases, with 10 bases left in between. In DNA form, the CDR3 reads TGCGCCAGCAGCGCGGACAGAGACACTGAAGCTTTCTTT. This encodes CASSADRDTEAFF.

This clone was observed a handful of times. J is TRBJ1-2 and V is TRBV27; no reliable D call. Trimming left V 3 bases short and J 4 bases short, with 12 bases between. CDR1 is MNHEY and CDR2 is SMNVEV in the germline V gene (reference sequence). The CDR3 runs 14 residues. The CDR3, as DNA: TGTGCCAGCAGTTTCCGGCCAGGCACCTATGGCTACACCTTC. Its protein product is CASSFRPGTYGYTF.

This chain connects TRBV19 to TRBJ2-3; TRBD2 is a possible D gene (6 bases). In germline, CDR1 is LNHDA, CDR2 SQIVND (reference sequence). The CDR3 is 13 amino acids. Trimming left V 6 bases short and J 1 base short, with 8 bases between. CDR3 sequence: CASRGLRTDTQYF. CDR3 coding DNA: TGTGCCAGTAGGGGACTCCGCACAGATACGCAGTATTTT.

The chain joins TRBV13 to TRBJ1-3; tentatively, D is TRBD1 (6 bases). Per the germline V gene, CDR1 is PRHDT and CDR2 is FYEKMQ (reference sequence). The CDR3 consists of 15 residues. V dropped 1 base and J dropped 0 bases, with 7 bases sitting between them. CDR3 sequence reads: CASSLAGHSGNTIYF. The CDR3 DNA sequence: TGTGCCAGCAGCTTAGCGGGACACTCTGGAAACACCATATATTTT.

The chain recombines TRBV19 with TRBJ1-1; 8 bases line up with TRBD1. V shed 4 bases and J 4 bases; nucleotides not matched to a gene: 2. CDR3 length equals 13 residues. The germline V gene encodes CDR1 LNHDA and CDR2 SQIVND (reference sequence). This chain's CDR3 is CASSSDRGTEAFF. DNA of the CDR3: TGTGCCAGTAGTAGTGACAGGGGCACTGAAGCTTTCTTT.

V is TRBV7-9 and J is TRBJ1-1; D unclear. Trimming removed 5 bases from V and 4 bases from J, with 14 bases in between. The CDR3 consists of 14 residues. The V gene's germline CDR1 is SEHNR and CDR2 FQNEAQ (reference sequence). The CDR3 protein is CASSDTAGSTEAFF. The CDR3 DNA follows: TGTGCCAGCAGCGATACAGCCGGGAGCACTGAAGCTTTCTTT.

The chain links TRBV7-8 to TRBJ2-3; a possible D gene is TRBD2 (6 bases). V was cut by 5 bases and J by 3 bases, with 9 bases left in between. Germline V lookup: CDR1 SGHVS, CDR2 FQNEAQ. The CDR3 length is 13 residues. CDR3 coding DNA: TGTGCCAGCAGCCCTGGGACTACAGATACGCAGTATTTT. Translated: CASSPGTTDTQYF.

The rearrangement links TRBV7-9 to TRBJ1-1; D is possibly TRBD1 (5 bases). Germline V CDR1 and CDR2: SEHNR, FQNEAQ (reference sequence). This CDR3 contains 13 residues. Trimming left V 1 base short and J 6 bases short, with 9 bases between. The chain's CDR3 is CASSLGGRAEAFF. For the CDR3, the DNA is TGTGCCAGCAGCTTAGGGGGCAGAGCTGAAGCTTTCTTT. The full variable domain, with the rest looked up from reference TRBV7-9 and TRBJ1-1, is DTGVSQNPRHKITKRGQNVTFRCDPISEHNRLYWYRQTLGQGPEFLTYFQNEAQLEKSRLLSDRFSAERPKGSFSTLEIQRTEQGDSAMYLCASSLGGRAEAFFGQGTRLTVV.

The J gene is TRBJ2-3, the V gene TRBV7-9, with 8 bases identical to TRBD2. Germline loops: CDR1 SEHNR, CDR2 FQNEAQ (reference sequence). The CDR3 has 16 amino acids. V shed 4 bases and J 2 bases; nucleotides not matched to a gene: 8. CDR3 protein: CASSSWTSIFTDTQYF. In nucleotides, the CDR3 is TGTGCCAGCAGCTCATGGACTAGCATCTTCACAGATACGCAGTATTTT.

The J gene is TRBJ2-5, the V gene TRBV5-6, with no clear D. With 2 bases removed from V and 2 bases from J, the gap between germline ends came to 7 bases. The CDR3 has 13 amino acids. Germline V CDR1 and CDR2: SGHDT, YYEEEE. The CDR3 region has the DNA TGTGCCAGCAGCTTATTAACACAAGAGACCCAGTACTTC. Translated, it gives CASSLLTQETQYF.

This chain connects TRBV6-5 to TRBJ2-2, with TRBD1 matching 10 bases. V dropped 2 bases and J dropped 4; count of bases not matched to a gene: 4. Germline V lookup: CDR1 MNHEY, CDR2 SVGAGI. The CDR3 runs to 16 residues. CDR3 nucleotides: TGTGCCAGCAGTTACGAAGGGACAGGGGCCACCGGGGAGCTGTTTTTT. This codes for CASSYEGTGATGELFF.

This sequence joins TRBV7-8 and TRBJ1-2; D gene uncertain. V lost 1 base and J 3 bases, leaving 12 bases between the germline ends. Germline V CDR1 and CDR2: SGHVS, FQNEAQ. This CDR3 is 15 amino acids long. The chain's CDR3 is CASSLVGRWDYGYTF. The CDR3 DNA sequence: TGTGCCAGCAGCTTAGTGGGCAGGTGGGACTATGGCTACACCTTC.

The chain employs TRBV5-6 and TRBJ2-7, with a tentative D call TRBD2 (6 bases). The V gene lost 2 bases and the J gene lost 0 bases, with 9 bases spanning the gap. The CDR3 covers 14 residues. Germline CDR1 reads SGHDT; CDR2 reads YYEEEE. CDR3 coding DNA: TGTGCCAGCAGCTTCGGAGGGAGCTCCTACGAGCAGTACTTC. Amino acids: CASSFGGSSYEQYF.

DNA for the CDR3: TGTGCCTGGAGTGTAAGCGTAGCGGGAGGGCCGTGGGAGACCCAGTACTTC. As protein: CAWSVSVAGGPWETQYF. The V and J genes are TRBV30 and TRBJ2-5; TRBD2 aligns across 11 bases. This CDR3 is 17 amino acids long. V shed 0 bases, J shed 5 bases, and the junction held 11 bases outside the gene matches. Germline V gene sequence: CDR1 GTSNPN, CDR2 SVGIG (reference sequence).

The chain recombines TRBV4-1 with TRBJ1-2; no firm D call. Germline-derived CDR1 and CDR2 are MGHRA and YSYEKL. The CDR3 sequence is 15 residues long. The ends were cut back, 4 bases at V and 3 bases at J, with 15 bases in the middle. The CDR3 nucleotides read TGCGCCAGCAGCCTCGGGTCCTCCCTGGACTATGGCTACACCTTC. Translating gives CASSLGSSLDYGYTF.

This chain links TRBV28 with TRBJ1-1; no definite D call. The V gene lost 7 bases and the J gene lost 5 bases, with 5 bases spanning the gap. The V gene's germline CDR1 is MDHEN and CDR2 SYDVKM. The CDR3 spans 10 residues. In nucleotides, the CDR3 is TGTGCCAGCACTAGTACTGAAGCTTTCTTT. It encodes CASTSTEAFF.

The V call is TRBV19, the J call TRBJ2-7; 8 bases match TRBD1. The CDR3 contains 15 residues. V was pared by 2 bases and J by 2 bases, with 5 bases of the junction left unmatched. CDR1 is LNHDA and CDR2 is SQIVND in the germline V gene (reference sequence). Here the CDR3 reads CASSISGQGTYEQYF. DNA for the CDR3: TGTGCCAGTAGTATAAGTGGACAGGGAACCTACGAGCAGTACTTC. Variable domain in full (rest from reference TRBV19 and TRBJ2-7): DGGITQSPKYLFRKEGQNVTLSCEQNLNHDAMYWYRQDPGQGLRLIYYSQIVNDFQKGDIAEGYSVSREKKESFPLTVTSAQKNPTAFYLCASSISGQGTYEQYFGPGTRLTVT.

The V gene is TRBV2, the J gene TRBJ1-2, with a possible D match to TRBD1 (6 bases). Trimming removed 5 bases from V and 6 bases from J, with 16 bases in between. CDR3 length: 14 residues. In germline, CDR1 is SNHLY, CDR2 FYNNEI. CDR3 DNA sequence: TGTGCCAGCAGTCTCCAGGGGACGAAGAATGGCTACACCTTC. Amino acids: CASSLQGTKNGYTF.